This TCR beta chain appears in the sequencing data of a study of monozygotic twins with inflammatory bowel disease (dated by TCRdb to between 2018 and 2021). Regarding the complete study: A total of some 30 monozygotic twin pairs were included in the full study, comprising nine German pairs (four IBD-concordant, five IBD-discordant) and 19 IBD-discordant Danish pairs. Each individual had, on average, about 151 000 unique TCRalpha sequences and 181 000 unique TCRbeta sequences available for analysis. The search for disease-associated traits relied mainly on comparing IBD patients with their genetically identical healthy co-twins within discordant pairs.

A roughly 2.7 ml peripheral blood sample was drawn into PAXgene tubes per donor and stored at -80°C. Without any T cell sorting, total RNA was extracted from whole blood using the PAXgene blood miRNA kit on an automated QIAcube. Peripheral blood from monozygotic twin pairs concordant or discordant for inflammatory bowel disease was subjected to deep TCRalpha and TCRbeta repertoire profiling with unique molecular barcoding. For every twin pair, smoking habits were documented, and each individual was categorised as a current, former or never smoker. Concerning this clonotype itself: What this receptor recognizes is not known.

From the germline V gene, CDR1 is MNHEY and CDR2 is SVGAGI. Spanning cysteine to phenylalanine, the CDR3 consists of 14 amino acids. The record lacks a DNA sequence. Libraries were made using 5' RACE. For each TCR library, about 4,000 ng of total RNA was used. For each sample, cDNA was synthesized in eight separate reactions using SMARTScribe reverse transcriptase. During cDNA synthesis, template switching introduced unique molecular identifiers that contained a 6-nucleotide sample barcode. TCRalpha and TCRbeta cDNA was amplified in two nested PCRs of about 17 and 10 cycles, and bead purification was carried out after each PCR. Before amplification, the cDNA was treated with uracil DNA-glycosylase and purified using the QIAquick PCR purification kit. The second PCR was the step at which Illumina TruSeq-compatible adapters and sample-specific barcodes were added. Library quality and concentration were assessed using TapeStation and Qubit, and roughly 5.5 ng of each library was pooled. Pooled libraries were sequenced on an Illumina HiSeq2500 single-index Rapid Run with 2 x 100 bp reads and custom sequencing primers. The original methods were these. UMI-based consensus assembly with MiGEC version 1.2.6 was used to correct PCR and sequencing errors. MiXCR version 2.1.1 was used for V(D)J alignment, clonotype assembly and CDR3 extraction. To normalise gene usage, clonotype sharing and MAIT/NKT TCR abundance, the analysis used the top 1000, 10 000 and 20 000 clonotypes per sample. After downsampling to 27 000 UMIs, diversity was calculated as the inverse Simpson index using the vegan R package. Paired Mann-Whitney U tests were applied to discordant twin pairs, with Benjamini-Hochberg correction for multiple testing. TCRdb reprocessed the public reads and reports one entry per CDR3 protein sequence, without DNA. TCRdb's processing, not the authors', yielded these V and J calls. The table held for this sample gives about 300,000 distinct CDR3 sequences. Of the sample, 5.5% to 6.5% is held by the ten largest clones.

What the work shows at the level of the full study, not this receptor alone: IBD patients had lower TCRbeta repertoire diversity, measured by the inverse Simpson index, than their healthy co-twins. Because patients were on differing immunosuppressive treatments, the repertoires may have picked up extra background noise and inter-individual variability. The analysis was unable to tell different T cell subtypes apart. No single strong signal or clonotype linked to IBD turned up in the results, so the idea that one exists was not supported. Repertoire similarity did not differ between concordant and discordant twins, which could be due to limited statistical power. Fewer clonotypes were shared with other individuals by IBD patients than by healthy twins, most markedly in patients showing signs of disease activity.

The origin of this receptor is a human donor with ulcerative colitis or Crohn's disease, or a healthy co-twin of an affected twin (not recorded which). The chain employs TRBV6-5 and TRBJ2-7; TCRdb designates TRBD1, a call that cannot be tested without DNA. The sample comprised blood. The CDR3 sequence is CASSYSPGGSEQYF.